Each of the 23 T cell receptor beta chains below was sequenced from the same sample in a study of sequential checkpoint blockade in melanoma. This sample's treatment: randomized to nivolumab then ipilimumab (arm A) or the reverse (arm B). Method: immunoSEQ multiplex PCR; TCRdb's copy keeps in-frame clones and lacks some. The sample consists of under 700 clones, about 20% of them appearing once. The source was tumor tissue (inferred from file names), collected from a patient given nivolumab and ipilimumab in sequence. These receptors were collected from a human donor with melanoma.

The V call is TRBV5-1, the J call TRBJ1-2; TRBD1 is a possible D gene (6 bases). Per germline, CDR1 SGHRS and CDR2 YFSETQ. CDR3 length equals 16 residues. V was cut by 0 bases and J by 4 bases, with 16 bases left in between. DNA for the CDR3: TGCGCCAGCAGCTTGGACCTAGACAGGAGACTCTATGGCTACACCTTC. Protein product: CASSLDLDRRLYGYTF.

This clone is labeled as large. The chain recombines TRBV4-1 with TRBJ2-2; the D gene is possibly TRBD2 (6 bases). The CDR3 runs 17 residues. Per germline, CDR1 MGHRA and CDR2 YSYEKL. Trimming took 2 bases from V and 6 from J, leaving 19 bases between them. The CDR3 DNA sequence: TGCGCCAGCAGCCAATTTACCGGGACTCTAGCATCCGGGGAGCTGTTTTTT. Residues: CASSQFTGTLASGELFF.

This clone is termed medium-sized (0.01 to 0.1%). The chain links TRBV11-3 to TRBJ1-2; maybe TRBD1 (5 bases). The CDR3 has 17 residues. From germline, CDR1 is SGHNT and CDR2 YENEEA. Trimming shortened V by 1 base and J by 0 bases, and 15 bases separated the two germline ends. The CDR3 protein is CASSLVILGTPNYGYTF. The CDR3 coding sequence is TGTGCCAGCAGCTTAGTTATACTGGGGACTCCTAACTATGGCTACACCTTC.

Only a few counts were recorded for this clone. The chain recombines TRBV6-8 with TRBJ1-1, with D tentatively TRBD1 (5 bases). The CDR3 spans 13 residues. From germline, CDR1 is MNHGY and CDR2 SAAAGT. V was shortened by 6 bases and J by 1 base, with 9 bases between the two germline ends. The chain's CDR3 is CASRDTPNTEAFF. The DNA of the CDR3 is TGTGCCAGCAGGGACACCCCGAACACTGAAGCTTTCTTT.

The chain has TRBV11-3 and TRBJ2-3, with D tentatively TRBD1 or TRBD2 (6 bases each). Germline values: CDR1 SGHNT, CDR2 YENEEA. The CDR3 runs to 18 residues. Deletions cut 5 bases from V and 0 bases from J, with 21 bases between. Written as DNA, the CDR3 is TGTGCCAGCAGCGGCGGGCCCTTCTCGGGGGCGAGCACAGATACGCAGTATTTT. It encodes CASSGGPFSGASTDTQYF.

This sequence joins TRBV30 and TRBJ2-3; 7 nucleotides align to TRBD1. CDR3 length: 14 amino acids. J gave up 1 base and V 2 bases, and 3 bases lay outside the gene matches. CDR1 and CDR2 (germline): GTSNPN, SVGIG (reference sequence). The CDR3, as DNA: TGTGCCTGGAGTAATACAGGGGGCACAGATACGCAGTATTTT. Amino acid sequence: CAWSNTGGTDTQYF.

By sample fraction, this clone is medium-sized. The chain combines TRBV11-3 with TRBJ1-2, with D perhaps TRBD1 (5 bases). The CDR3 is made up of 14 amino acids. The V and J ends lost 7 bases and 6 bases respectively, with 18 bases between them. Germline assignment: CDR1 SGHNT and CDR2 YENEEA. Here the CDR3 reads CASNRGGGDHGYTF. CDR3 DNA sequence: TGTGCCAGCAACCGCGGGGGTGGGGATCATGGCTACACCTTC. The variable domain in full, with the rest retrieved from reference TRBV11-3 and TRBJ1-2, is EAGVVQSPRYKIIEKKQPVAFWCNPISGHNTLYWYLQNLGQGPELLIRYENEEAVDDSQLPKDRFSAERLKGVDSTLKIQPAELGDSAVYLCASNRGGGDHGYTFGSGTRLTVV.

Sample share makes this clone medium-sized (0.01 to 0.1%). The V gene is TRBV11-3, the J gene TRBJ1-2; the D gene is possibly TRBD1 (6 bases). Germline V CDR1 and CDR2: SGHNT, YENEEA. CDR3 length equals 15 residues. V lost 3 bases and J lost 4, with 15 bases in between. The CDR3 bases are TGTGCCAGCAGCTTGACCGGGGGCCCGTCCTATGGCTACACCTTC. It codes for CASSLTGGPSYGYTF.

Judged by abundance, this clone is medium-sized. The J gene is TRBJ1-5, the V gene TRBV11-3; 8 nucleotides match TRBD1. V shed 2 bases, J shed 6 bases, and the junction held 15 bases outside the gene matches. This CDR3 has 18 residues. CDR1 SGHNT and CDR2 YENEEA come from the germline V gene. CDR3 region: CASSLKTTDGQGSQPQHF. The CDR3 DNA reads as TGTGCCAGCAGCTTAAAAACTACCGACGGACAGGGCAGTCAGCCCCAGCATTTT.

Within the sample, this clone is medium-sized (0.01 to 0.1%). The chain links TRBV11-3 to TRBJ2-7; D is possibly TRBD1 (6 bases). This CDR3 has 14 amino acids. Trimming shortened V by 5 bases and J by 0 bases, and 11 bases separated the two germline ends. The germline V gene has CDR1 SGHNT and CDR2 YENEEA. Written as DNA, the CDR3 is TGTGCCAGCAGCCTAGGGGGAATCTCCTACGAGCAGTACTTC. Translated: CASSLGGISYEQYF.

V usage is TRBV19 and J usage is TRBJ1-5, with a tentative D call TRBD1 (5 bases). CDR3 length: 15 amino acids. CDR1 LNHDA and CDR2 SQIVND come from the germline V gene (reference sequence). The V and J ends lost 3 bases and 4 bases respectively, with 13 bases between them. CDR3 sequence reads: CASSILVGGNQPQHF. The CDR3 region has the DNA TGTGCCAGTAGTATTTTGGTCGGGGGTAATCAGCCCCAGCATTTT. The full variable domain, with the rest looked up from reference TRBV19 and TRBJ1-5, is DGGITQSPKYLFRKEGQNVTLSCEQNLNHDAMYWYRQDPGQGLRLIYYSQIVNDFQKGDIAEGYSVSREKKESFPLTVTSAQKNPTAFYLCASSILVGGNQPQHFGDGTRLSIL.

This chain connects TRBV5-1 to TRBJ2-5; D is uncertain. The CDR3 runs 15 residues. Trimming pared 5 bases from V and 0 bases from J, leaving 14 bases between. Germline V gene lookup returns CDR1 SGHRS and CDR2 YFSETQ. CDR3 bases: TGCGCCAGCAGGATTTCAGGAACTTACCAAGAGACCCAGTACTTC. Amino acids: CASRISGTYQETQYF. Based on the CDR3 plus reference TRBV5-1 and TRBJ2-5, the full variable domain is KAGVTQTPRYLIKTRGQQVTLSCSPISGHRSVSWYQQTPGQGLQFLFEYFSETQRNKGNFPGRFSGRQFSNSRSEMNVSTLELGDSALYLCASRISGTYQETQYFGPGTRLLVL.

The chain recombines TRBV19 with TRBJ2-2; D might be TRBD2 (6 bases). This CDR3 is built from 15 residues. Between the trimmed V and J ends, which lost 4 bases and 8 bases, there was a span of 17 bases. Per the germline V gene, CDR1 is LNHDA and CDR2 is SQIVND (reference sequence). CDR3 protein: CASSREGLPMGELFF. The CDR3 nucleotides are TGTGCCAGTAGTAGAGAGGGACTTCCCATGGGGGAGCTGTTTTTT.

CDR3 nucleotides: TGTGCCAGTAGTATGAGTCTTAGTTATGGCTACACCTTC. Amino acids: CASSMSLSYGYTF. The chain carries TRBV19 and TRBJ1-2, with D unclear. Germline V gene data show CDR1 as LNHDA and CDR2 as SQIVND (reference sequence). V was cut by 3 bases and J by 5 bases, with 10 bases left in between. This CDR3 region has 13 residues.

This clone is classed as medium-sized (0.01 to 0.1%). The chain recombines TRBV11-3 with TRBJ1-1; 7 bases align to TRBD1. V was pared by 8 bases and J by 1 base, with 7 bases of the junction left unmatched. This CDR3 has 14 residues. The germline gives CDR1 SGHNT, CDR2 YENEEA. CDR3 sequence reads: CASGWDSGNTEAFF. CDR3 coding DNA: TGTGCCAGCGGTTGGGACAGCGGGAACACTGAAGCTTTCTTT.

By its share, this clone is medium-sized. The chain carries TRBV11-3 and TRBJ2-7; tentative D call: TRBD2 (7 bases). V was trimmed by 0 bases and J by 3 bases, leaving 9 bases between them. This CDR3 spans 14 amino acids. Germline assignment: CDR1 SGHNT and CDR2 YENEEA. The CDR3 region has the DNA TGTGCCAGCAGCTTAGAGGGAGGGGGCTACGAGCAGTACTTC. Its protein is CASSLEGGGYEQYF.

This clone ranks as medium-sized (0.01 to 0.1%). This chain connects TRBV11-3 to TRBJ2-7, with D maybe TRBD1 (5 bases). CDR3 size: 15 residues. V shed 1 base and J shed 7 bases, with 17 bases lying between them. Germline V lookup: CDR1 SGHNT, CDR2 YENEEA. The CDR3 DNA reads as TGTGCCAGCAGCTTAGGAGGTGGGGCTTGGGGTGAGCAGTACTTC. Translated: CASSLGGGAWGEQYF.

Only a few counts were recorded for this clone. CDR3 DNA: TGTGCCAGCACTCGGGGGGAGGATACGCAGTATTTT. It translates to CASTRGEDTQYF. J is TRBJ2-3 and V is TRBV12-5; 7 nucleotides match TRBD2. Germline CDR1 LGHNT, CDR2 FRNRAP. CDR3 length equals 12 residues.

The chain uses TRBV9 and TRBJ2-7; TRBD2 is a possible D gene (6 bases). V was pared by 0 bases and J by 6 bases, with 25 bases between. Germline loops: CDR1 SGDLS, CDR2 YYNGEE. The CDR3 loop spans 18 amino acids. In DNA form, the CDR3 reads TGTGCCAGCAGCGTAGCCGACGGTTTGGCGGGGAAGGGCTTCGAGCAGTACTTC. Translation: CASSVADGLAGKGFEQYF.

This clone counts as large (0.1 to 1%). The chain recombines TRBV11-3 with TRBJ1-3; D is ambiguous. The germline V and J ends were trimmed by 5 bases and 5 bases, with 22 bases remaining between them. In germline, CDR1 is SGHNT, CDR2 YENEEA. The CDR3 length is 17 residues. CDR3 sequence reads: CASSPAPPGFTRNTIYF. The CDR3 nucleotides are TGTGCCAGCAGCCCCGCCCCCCCGGGTTTTACGCGAAACACCATATATTTT.

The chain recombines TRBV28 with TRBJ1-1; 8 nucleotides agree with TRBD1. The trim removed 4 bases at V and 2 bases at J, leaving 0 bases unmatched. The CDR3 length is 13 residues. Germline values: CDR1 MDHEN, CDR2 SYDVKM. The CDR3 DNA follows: TGTGCCAGCAGTTCAGGGGGCAACACTGAAGCTTTCTTT. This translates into CASSSGGNTEAFF. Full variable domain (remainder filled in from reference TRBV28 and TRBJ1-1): DVKVTQSSRYLVKRTGEKVFLECVQDMDHENMFWYRQDPGLGLRLIYFSYDVKMKEKGDIPEGYSVSREKKERFSLILESASTNQTSMYLCASSSGGNTEAFFGQGTRLTVV.

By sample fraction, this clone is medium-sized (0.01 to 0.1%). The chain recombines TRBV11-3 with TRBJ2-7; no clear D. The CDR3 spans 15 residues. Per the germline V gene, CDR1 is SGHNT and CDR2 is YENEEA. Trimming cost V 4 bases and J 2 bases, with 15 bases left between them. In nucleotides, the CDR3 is TGTGCCAGCAGCTCTACCTATTCCGGAACCTACGAGCAGTACTTC. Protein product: CASSSTYSGTYEQYF.

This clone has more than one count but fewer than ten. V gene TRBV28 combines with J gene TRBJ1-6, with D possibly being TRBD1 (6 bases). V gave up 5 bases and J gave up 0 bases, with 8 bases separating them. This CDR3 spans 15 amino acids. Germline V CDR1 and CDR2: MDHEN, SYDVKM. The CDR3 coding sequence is TGTGCCAGCAGTCAGGGGAGCTCCTATAATTCACCCCTCCACTTT. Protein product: CASSQGSSYNSPLHF.